This T cell receptor (beta chain) comes out of a study of regulatory T cells in long-lasting Graves disease. V was cut by 9 bases and J by 2 bases, with 19 bases left in between. Germline V gives CDR1 MNHEY, CDR2 SMNVEV (reference sequence). The CDR3 has 15 amino acids. Time point specified: persistent/refractory GD, antithyroid drugs over 5 years with positive TRAb. After RNA was extracted from PBMCs, the TCR library was made from it. Both iRepertoire HTBI primers and Arm-PCR of CDR3 regions were used to build the TCR beta libraries. TCRdb independently ran MiXCR on the multiplex PCR reads; one entry per CDR3 protein. This table has about 470,000 distinct CDR3 sequences, about 20% appearing once.

The sequencing here drew on peripheral blood mononuclear cells (PBMCs), taken when the disease was refractory, from a patient treated with antithyroid drugs. This clonotype was obtained from a female donor with Graves disease. The chain carries TRBV27 and TRBJ1-1, with D possibly being TRBD1 (6 bases). The CDR3 sequence is CASRAGAQGNTEAFF. CDR3 DNA: TGTGCCAGTCGGGCAGGGGCTCAGGGAAACACTGAAGCTTTCTTT.